This paragraph covers one TCR beta chain sequence. TCRdb's copy holds only in-frame clones and misses some; the assay was immunoSEQ multiplex PCR. The data contain under 300,000 clones, about 82% of them seen just once; the ten biggest clones take up around 6.4%. This entry belongs to a study of blood T cell repertoires in COVID-19. The sequence was collected from a woman in her sixties or seventies with active or convalescent COVID-19. What was sequenced was peripheral blood.

DNA of the CDR3: TGTGCCAGCAGTTTCAGGGGTCTTGGAGCTTTCTTT. Encoded protein: CASSFRGLGAFF. V and J are TRBV28 and TRBJ1-1, with D possibly matching TRBD1 (6 bases). The germline CDR1 and CDR2 sequences are MDHEN and SYDVKM. The CDR3 length is 12 residues. V was cut by 3 bases and J by 10 bases, with 12 bases left in between.